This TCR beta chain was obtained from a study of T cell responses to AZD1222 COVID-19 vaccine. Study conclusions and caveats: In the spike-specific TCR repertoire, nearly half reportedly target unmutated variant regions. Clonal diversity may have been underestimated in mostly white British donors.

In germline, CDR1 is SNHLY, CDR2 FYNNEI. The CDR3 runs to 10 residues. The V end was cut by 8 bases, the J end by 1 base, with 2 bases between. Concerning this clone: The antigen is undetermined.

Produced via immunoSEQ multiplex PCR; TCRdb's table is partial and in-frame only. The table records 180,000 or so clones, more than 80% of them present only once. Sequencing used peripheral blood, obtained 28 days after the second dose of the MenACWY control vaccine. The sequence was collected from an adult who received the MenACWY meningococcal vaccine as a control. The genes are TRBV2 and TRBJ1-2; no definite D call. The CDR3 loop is CASVNYGYTF. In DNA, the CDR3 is TGTGCCAGCGTTAACTATGGCTACACCTTC.